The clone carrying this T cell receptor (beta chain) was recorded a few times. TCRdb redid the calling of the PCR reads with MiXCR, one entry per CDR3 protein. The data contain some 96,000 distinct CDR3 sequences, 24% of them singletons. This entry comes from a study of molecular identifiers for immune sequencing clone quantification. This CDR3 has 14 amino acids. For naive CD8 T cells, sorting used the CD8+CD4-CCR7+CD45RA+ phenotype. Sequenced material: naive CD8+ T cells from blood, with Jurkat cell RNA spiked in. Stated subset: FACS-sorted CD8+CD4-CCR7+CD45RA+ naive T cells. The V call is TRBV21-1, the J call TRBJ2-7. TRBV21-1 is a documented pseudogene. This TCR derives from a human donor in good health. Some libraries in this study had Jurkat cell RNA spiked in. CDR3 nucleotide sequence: TGTGCCAGCAGAATCGAAGAATCATCCTACGAGCAGTACTTC. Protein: CASRIEESSYEQYF.